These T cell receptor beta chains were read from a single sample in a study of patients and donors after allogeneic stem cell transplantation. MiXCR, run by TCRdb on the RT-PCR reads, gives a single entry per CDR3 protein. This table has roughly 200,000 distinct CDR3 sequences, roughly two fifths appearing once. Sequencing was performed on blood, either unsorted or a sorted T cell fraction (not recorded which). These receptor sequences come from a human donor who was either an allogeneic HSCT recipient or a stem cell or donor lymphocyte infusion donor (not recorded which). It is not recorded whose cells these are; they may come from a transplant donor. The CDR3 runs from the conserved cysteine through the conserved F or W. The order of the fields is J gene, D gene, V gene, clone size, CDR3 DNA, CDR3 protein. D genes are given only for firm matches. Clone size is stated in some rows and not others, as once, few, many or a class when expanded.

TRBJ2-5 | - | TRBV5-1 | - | TGCGCCAGCAGCTTGGCCCCAGGTGGGGGACAAGAGACCCAGTACTTC | CASSLAPGGGQETQYF
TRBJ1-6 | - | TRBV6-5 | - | TGTGCCAGCCGGGGCAGGGATAATTCACCCCTCCACTTT | CASRGRDNSPLHF
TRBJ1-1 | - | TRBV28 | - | TGTGCCAGCAGTTTATCGGTTTTGAACACTGAAGCTTTCTTT | CASSLSVLNTEAFF
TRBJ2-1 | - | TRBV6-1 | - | TGTGCCAGCAGTGATTTCGGGGTGGCTAGGGGCAATGAGCAGTTCTTC | CASSDFGVARGNEQFF
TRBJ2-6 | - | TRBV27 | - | TGTGCCAGCAGTTTATTTCGAGGACCGCAGTCTGGGGCCAACGTCCTGACTTTC | CASSLFRGPQSGANVLTF
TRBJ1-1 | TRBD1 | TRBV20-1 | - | TGCAGTGCTGGCCCCGACAGGGCCGACATGAACACTGAAGCTTTCTTT | CSAGPDRADMNTEAFF
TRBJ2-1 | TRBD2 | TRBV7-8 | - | TGTGCCAGCAGCTTAGGGACTAGCGGGAGTGTAATGAATGAGCAGTTCTTC | CASSLGTSGSVMNEQFF
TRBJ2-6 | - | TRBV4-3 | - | TGCGCCAGCAGCCTCAGCTTGGAAAATGGTGTAGGCTCCCACTCTGGGGCCAACGTCCTGACTTTC | CASSLSLENGVGSHSGANVLTF
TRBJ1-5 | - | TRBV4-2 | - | TGTGCCAGCAGCCAAGTCCAGAATAGCAATCAGCCCCAGCATTTT | CASSQVQNSNQPQHF
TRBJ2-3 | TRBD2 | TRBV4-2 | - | TGTGCCAGCAGCCAAGATTTTGGGGCGGGAGAGGGAGATACGCAGTATTTT | CASSQDFGAGEGDTQYF
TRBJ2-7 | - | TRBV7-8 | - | TGTGCCAGCAGCTTCGCAGTCTCCTACGAGCAGTACTTC | CASSFAVSYEQYF
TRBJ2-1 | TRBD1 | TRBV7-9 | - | TGTGCCAGCAGCTTAGACAGGGGGCAGGATGAGCAGTTCTTC | CASSLDRGQDEQFF
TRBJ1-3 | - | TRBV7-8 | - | TGTGCCAGCAGCTTAACCGCCGGAAACACCATATATTTT | CASSLTAGNTIYF
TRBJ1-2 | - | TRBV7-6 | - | TGTGCCAGCAGCTTAGGAGCGGACAGAGATGGCTACACCTTC | CASSLGADRDGYTF
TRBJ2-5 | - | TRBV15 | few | TGTGCCACCAGCCGAGGGGGATCACAAGAGACCCAGTACTTC | CATSRGGSQETQYF
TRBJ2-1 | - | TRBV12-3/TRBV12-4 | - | TGTGCCAGCAGTTTCTGGCGTTCACCATTCTGGGGACACAATGAGCAGTTCTTC | CASSFWRSPFWGHNEQFF
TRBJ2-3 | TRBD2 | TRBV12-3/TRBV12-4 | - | TGTGCCAGCAGTCTGGGACTAGCGGGAGCCGATACGCAGTATTTT | CASSLGLAGADTQYF
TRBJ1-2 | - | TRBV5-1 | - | TGCGCCAGCAGCTTGGAAACAGGGCGGTATGGCTACACCTTC | CASSLETGRYGYTF
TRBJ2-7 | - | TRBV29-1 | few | TGCAGCGAGTTAAACAGGGCGAACGAGCAGTACTTC | CSELNRANEQYF
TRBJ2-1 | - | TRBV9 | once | TGTGCCAGCAGCCCCCCGGGCGGGAATGAGCAGTTCTTC | CASSPPGGNEQFF
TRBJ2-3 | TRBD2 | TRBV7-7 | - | TGTGCCAGCAGCCTAGGGGACCTAGCGGGAGATACGCAGTATTTT | CASSLGDLAGDTQYF
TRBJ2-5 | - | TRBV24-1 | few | TGTGCCACCAGTGATTTGGGCTCAGCGGAGACCCAGTACTTC | CATSDLGSAETQYF
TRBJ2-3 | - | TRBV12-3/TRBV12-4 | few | TGTGCCAGCAGATCCTCTAGCACAGATACGCAGTATTTT | CASRSSSTDTQYF
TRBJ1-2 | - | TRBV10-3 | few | TGTGCCATCAGTGGACAGGATGGCTACACCTTC | CAISGQDGYTF
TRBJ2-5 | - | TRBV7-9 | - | TGTGCCAGCAGCTCGGGACTCCAAGAGACCCAGTACTTC | CASSSGLQETQYF
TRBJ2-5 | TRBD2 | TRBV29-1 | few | TGCAGCGTCGTACTGGGAGGGGAGACCCAGTACTTC | CSVVLGGETQYF
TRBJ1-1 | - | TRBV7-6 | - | TGTGCCAGCAGCTTGCCAGGGGTGGCCACTGAAGCTTTCTTT | CASSLPGVATEAFF
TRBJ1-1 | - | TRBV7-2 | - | TGTGCCAGCATCAGGGCTAGCATGAACACTGAAGCTTTCTTT | CASIRASMNTEAFF
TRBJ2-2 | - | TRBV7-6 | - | TGTGCCAGCAGCCAACTAGTGGCCGGGGAGCTGTTTTTT | CASSQLVAGELFF
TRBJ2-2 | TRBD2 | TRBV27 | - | TGTGCCAGCTCCCATCCAGCGGGGACCGGGGAGCTGTTTTTT | CASSHPAGTGELFF
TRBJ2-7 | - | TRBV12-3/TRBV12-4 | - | TGTGCCAGCAGTTTAATAGTGCCAAGCTACGAGCAGTACTTC | CASSLIVPSYEQYF
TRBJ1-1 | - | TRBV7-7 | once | TGTGCCAGCAGCTTAATGGAGAGCACTGAAGCTTTCTTT | CASSLMESTEAFF
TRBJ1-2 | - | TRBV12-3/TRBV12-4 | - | TGTGCCAGCAGTTTTCCGGGCCCGGGCTATGGCTACACCTTC | CASSFPGPGYGYTF
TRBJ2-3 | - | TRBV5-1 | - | TGCGCCAGCAGCTTGGAACAGGCCAGGGTAGATACGCAGTATTTT | CASSLEQARVDTQYF
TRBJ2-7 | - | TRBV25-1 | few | TGTGCCAGCAGTCACCGGGGCCCCTACGAGCAGTACTTC | CASSHRGPYEQYF
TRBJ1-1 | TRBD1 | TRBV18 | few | TGTGCCAGCTCACCACCAACAGGGGAGAACACTGAAGCTTTCTTT | CASSPPTGENTEAFF
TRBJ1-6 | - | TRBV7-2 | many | TGTGCCAGCAGCCCCCTGATTGGGGCCCTCCACTTT | CASSPLIGALHF
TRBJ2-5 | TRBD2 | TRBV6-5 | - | TGTGCCAGCAGAGGGCTAGCGGGGCAAATACAAGAGACCCAGTACTTC | CASRGLAGQIQETQYF
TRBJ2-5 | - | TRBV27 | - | TGTGCCAGCAGTTTATTGGGGCAGAGGGAGACCCAGTACTTC | CASSLLGQRETQYF
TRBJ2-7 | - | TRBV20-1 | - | TGCAGTGCTAGAAATGGGTTCGGGCTAGCGATGCCCTACGAGCAGTACTTC | CSARNGFGLAMPYEQYF
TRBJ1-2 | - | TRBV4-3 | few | TGCGCCAGCAGCCAAGAATTTAGCCAATGGGCTGGCTACACCTTC | CASSQEFSQWAGYTF
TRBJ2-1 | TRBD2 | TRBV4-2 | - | TGTGCCAGCAGCCAAGCCGAGCGGGGTGAGCAGTTCTTC | CASSQAERGEQFF
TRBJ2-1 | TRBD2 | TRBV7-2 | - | TGTGCCAGCAGCTCCTGGACTAGCGGGAGTTTCACTGAGCAGTTCTTC | CASSSWTSGSFTEQFF
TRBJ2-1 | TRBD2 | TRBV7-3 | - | TGTGCCAGCGGGAGGGCCGGCTCCTACAATGAGCAGTTCTTC | CASGRAGSYNEQFF
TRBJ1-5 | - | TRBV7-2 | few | TGTGCCAGCAGCCTAGAGACAGGATTCAATCAGCCCCAGCATTTT | CASSLETGFNQPQHF
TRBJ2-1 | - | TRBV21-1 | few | TGTGCCAGCAGCAAAGGGCGGACAGGGGGTTATGAGCAGTTCTTC | CASSKGRTGGYEQFF
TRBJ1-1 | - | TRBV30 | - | TGTGCCTGGAGTGAGGGTGAAGCTTTCTTT | CAWSEGEAFF